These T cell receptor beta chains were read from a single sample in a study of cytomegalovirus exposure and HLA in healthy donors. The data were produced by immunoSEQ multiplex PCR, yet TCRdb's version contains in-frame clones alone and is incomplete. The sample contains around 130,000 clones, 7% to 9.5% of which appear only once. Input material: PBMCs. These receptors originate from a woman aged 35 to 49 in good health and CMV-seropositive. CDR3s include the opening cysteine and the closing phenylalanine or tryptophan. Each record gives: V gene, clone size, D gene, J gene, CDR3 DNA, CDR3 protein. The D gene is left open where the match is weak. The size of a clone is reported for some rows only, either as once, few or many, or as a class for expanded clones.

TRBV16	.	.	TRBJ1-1	TGTGCCAGCAGCCAATCGAGGCTGAACACTGAAGCTTTCTTT	CASSQSRLNTEAFF
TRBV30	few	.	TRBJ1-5	TGTGCCTCCTCCCGGGGGGCAGGGGATCAGCCCCAGCATTTT	CASSRGAGDQPQHF
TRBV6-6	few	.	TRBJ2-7	TGTGCCAGCAGTTACTGGGCAGGGGACATGTACGAGCAGTACTTC	CASSYWAGDMYEQYF
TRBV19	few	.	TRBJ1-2	TGTGCCAGCAAGACGGGACAAAACTATGGCTACACCTTC	CASKTGQNYGYTF
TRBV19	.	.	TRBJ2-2	TGTGCCAGTAGTATAGGCGGTACAGGGAACGGGGAGCTGTTTTTT	CASSIGGTGNGELFF
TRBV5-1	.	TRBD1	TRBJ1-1	TGCGCCAGCAGGGACAGGGACGGCACTGAAGCTTTCTTT	CASRDRDGTEAFF
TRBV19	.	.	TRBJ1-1	TGTGCCAGTAGCTGGGGGGGAATGAACACTGAAGCTTTCTTT	CASSWGGMNTEAFF
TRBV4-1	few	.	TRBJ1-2	TGCGCCAGCTCCGGGACAAACTATGGCTACACCTTC	CASSGTNYGYTF
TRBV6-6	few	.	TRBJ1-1	TGTGCCAGCAGGTCACAGGGGAACACTGAAGCTTTCTTT	CASRSQGNTEAFF
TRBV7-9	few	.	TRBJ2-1	TGTGCCAGCAGTCCCCGAGGGGGAACCTACAATGAGCAGTTCTTC	CASSPRGGTYNEQFF
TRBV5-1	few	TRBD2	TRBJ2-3	TGCGCCAGCAGCTTGGTGGGGACTAGCGGGAGCACAGATACGCAGTATTTT	CASSLVGTSGSTDTQYF
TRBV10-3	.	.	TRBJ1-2	TGTGCCATCAGGCGAGAAGGGGTTGATGGCTACACCTTC	CAIRREGVDGYTF
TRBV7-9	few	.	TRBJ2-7	TGTGCCAGCAGCTTAGTAGGGGTAAGCTCCTACGAGCAGTACTTC	CASSLVGVSSYEQYF
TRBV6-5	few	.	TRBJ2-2	TGTGCCAGCAGATTGGAGGTGGGATGGACCGGGGAGCTGTTTTTT	CASRLEVGWTGELFF
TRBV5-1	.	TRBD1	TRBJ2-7	TGCGCCAGCAGCTTGACGTCAGGGGGTTACGAGCAGTACTTC	CASSLTSGGYEQYF
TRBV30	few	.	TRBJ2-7	TGTGCCTGGAGTGTATCAGGGTCCTCCTACGAGCAGTACTTC	CAWSVSGSSYEQYF
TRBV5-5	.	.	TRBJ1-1	TGTGCCAGCAGCTTGGGCCGCAGGGTTGCAGCTTTCTTT	CASSLGRRVAAFF
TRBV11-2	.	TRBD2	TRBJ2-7	TGTGCCAGCAGCTTGGGGCTTGGGCTAGCGGGGGGCGACCAGTACTTC	CASSLGLGLAGGDQYF
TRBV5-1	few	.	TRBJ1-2	TGCGCCAGCAGCTACGACAGGCAGGGCTACACCTTC	CASSYDRQGYTF
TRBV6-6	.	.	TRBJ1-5	TGTGCCAGCAGTTACAGGGAGGGCCTTAGCAATCAGCCCCAGCATTTT	CASSYREGLSNQPQHF
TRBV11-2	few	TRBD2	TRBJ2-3	TGTGCCAGCAGCTTAGTGGCGGGGGGAGCAGATACGCAGTATTTT	CASSLVAGGADTQYF
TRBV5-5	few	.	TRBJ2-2	TGTGCCAGCAGCCTCAGGGTAGCCGGGGAGCTGTTTTTT	CASSLRVAGELFF
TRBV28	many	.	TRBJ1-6	TGTGCCAGCAGTACAGGGAATTCACCCCTCCACTTT	CASSTGNSPLHF
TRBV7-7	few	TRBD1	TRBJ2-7	TGTGCCAGCAGCCAGGGACAGGGGAGCCACGAGCAGTACTTC	CASSQGQGSHEQYF
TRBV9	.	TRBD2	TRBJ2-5	TGTGCCAGCAGCTCCGGGGGAGTAGCGGGGGCCAGGGCCCAGTACTTC	CASSSGGVAGARAQYF
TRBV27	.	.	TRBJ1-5	TGTGCCAGCAGTTTATCTCGACAGGTCAATCAGCCCCAGCATTTT	CASSLSRQVNQPQHF
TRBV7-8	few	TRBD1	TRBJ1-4	TGTGCCAGCAGCTCACAGGGGGCAGCTAATGAAAAACTGTTTTTT	CASSSQGAANEKLFF
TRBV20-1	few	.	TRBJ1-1	TGCAGCGGCGTGGGGGGCACTGAAGCTTTCTTT	CSGVGGTEAFF
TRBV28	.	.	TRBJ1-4	TGTGCCAGCAATTATCAGGGGCCAGGCGAAAAACTGTTTTTT	CASNYQGPGEKLFF
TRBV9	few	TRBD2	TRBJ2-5	TGTGCCAGCAGCCCCGGACTAGCGGGGGATGAGACCCAGTACTTC	CASSPGLAGDETQYF
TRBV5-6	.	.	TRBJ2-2	TGTGCCAGCAGCTCCCCAACAGGGAGGGTGGCCGGGGAGCTGTTTTTT	CASSSPTGRVAGELFF
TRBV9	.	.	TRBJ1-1	TGTGCCAGCAGCGTAGGGTCGGGTGGAGCTTTCTTT	CASSVGSGGAFF
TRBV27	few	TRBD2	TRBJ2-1	TGTGCCAGCAGTTCGGGACTAGCGGGTAATGAGCAGTTCTTC	CASSSGLAGNEQFF
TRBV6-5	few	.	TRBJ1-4	TGTGCCAGCAGTTACTCGGCCCCGGGGGAAAAACTGTTTTTT	CASSYSAPGEKLFF
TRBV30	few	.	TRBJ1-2	TGTGCCTGGAGTGTACATCCGGGTGGCGGCTATGGCTACACCTTC	CAWSVHPGGGYGYTF
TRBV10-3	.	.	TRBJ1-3	TGTGCCATCAGTGAGTCAGGGGTTGGCAGAAGGGACACCATATATTTT	CAISESGVGRRDTIYF
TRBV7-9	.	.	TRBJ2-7	TGTGCCAGCAGCTTTAGGGGGGGCCTCTCCTACGAGCAGTACTTC	CASSFRGGLSYEQYF
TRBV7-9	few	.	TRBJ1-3	TGTGCCAGCAGCTTTGCAAGAGAGGCTGGAAACACCATATATTTT	CASSFAREAGNTIYF
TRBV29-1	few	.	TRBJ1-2	TGCAGCGTTGAGGGACTGAGCTATGGCTACACCTTC	CSVEGLSYGYTF
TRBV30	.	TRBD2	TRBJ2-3	TGTGCCTGGACTGGGGGGGGCACAGATACGCAGTATTTT	CAWTGGGTDTQYF
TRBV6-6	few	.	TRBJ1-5	TGTGCCAGCAGTTACTCGAGCAGGGACAATCAGCCCCAGCATTTT	CASSYSSRDNQPQHF
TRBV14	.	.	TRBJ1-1	TGTGCCAGCAGCCACCGGGCAGGGGCCCCGGTAATGAACACTGAAGCTTTCTTT	CASSHRAGAPVMNTEAFF
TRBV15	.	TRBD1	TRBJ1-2	TGTGCCACCAGCAGAACTATAGGGGGCCACTATGGCTACACCTTC	CATSRTIGGHYGYTF
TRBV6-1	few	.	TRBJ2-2	TGTGCCAGCAGTACGACAGCGAGAACCGGGGAGCTGTTTTTT	CASSTTARTGELFF
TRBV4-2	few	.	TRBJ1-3	TGTGCCAGCAGCCAGGAACAGACTGGAAACACCATATATTTT	CASSQEQTGNTIYF
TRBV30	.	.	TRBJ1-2	TGTGCCTGGAGAGGGGACATAACGGGGGGCTACACCTTC	CAWRGDITGGYTF
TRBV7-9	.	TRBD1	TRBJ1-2	TGTGCCAGCAGCTCCACAGGGGATGGCTACACCTTC	CASSSTGDGYTF
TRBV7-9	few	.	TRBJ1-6	TGTGCCAGCAGCTTAGCGCTTTCCGGGAATTCACCCCTCCACTTT	CASSLALSGNSPLHF
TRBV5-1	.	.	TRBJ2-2	TGCGCCAGCACCCGGGATGCGGGGGAGCTGTTTTTT	CASTRDAGELFF
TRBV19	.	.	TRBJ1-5	TGTGCCAGTAGTACGGGGGACGGCTGGTTTTCGGATAGCAATCAGCCCCAGCATTTT	CASSTGDGWFSDSNQPQHF
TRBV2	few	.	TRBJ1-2	TGTGCCAGCAGTGAAGGGGGGCATAGCTATGGCTACACCTTC	CASSEGGHSYGYTF
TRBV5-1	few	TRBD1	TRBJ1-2	TGCGCCAGCAGCTGGGATCCGACAGGGAAAGGCTACACCTTC	CASSWDPTGKGYTF
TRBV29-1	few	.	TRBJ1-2	TGCAGCGTCCGAACGGGCTATGGCTACACCTTC	CSVRTGYGYTF
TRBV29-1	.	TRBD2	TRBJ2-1	TGCAGCGTTGAACCCGGGAGGACCCAGCAAAATGAGCAGTTCTTC	CSVEPGRTQQNEQFF
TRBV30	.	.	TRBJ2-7	TGTGCCTGGAGTCCCAGGGAATACGAGCAGTACTTC	CAWSPREYEQYF
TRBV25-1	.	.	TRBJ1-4	TGTGCCAGCAGTGGACTTCGACAGGTCGGACTGTTTTTT	CASSGLRQVGLFF
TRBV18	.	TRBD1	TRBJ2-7	TGTGCCAGCTCACCGTTGGACAGGGGGCATCACGAGCAGTACTTC	CASSPLDRGHHEQYF